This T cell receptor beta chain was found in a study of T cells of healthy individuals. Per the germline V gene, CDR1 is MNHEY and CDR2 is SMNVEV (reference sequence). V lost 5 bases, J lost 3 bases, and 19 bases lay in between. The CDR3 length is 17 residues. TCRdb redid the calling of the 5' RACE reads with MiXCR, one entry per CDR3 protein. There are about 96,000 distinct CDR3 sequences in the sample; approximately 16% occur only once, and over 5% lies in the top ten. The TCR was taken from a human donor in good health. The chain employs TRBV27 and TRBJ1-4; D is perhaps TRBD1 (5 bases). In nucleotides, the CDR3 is TGTGCCAGCAGTACTTCAGGGAACTGGCTAGCTAATGAAAAACTGTTTTTT. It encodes CASSTSGNWLANEKLFF.